This TCR beta chain was recorded in a study of blood T cell repertoires in COVID-19. V gave up 4 bases and J gave up 0 bases, with 18 bases separating them. CDR3 size: 17 residues. Germline V gene lookup returns CDR1 SGHRS and CDR2 YFSETQ. Authors' processing steps: Reference gene primers were amplified, and this amplification served to estimate nucleated cell counts. The protocol was immunoSEQ multiplex PCR, while the TCRdb copy is restricted to in-frame clones and leaves out a portion. D and trimming come from the DNA, and the V and J calls and clone size come from that table. The sample has around 260,000 clones, 70% to 90% seen once. Across about two dozen US areas, participants ranged in age from about 18 to 90 years.

What was sequenced was PBMCs or T cells enriched from blood (not recorded which). This TCR derives from a woman aged 25 to 39 who had recovered from COVID-19. This chain connects TRBV5-1 to TRBJ2-3; a possible D gene is TRBD1 (6 bases). As DNA, the CDR3 is TGCGCCAGCAGCGGGACATTGGACGGTCCTAGCACAGATACGCAGTATTTT. It specifies CASSGTLDGPSTDTQYF.